Given below is one TCR beta chain in context. The entry originates in a study of shared clonotypes between healthy human individuals. Healthy and HIV-negative, the adult donors had no recent acute infections or vaccinations. The germline V gene has CDR1 SGHTA and CDR2 FQGNSA. The CDR3 is 16 amino acids. V dropped 5 bases and J dropped 6 bases, with 20 bases sitting between them. Genomic DNA per cell subset filled all wells of several immunoSEQ plates. Only in-frame clones appear in the TCRdb table, and some are missing; sequencing was by immunoSEQ multiplex PCR. The sample shows about 480,000 clones, 79% of them seen only once.

The specimen was PBMCs. The gene calls are TRBV7-2 and TRBJ2-1; D perhaps matches TRBD1 (6 bases). The clonotype comes from a woman in her thirties or forties in good health. Some clones in this sample may be carry-over from other donors' samples. The CDR3 DNA sequence: TGTGCCAGCAGCCACCCGAGAGGGGGAGTGACCAATGAGCAGTTCTTC. This encodes CASSHPRGGVTNEQFF.